This TCR beta chain derives from a study of shared clonotypes between healthy human individuals. The overall study: CD4 naive and CD4 memory each took three plates per donor, while CD8 naive took two and CD8 memory one.

Recent vaccinations or acute infections were absent in the healthy HIV-negative adult donors. Study-wide results and caveats: Naive subsets generally exceeded memory subsets in estimated richness.

Original methodology: ImmunoSEQ sequences covered only the junction and lacked quality scores; filtering therefore differed. TCRdb's copy holds only in-frame clones and misses some; the assay was immunoSEQ multiplex PCR. Clone size and the V and J calls come from that table; the DNA yielded D and trimming. The data contain over a million clones, 98% of them singletons. CDR1 is SGHVS and CDR2 is FQNEAQ in the germline V gene. The CDR3 covers 14 residues. V was cut by 1 base and J by 3 bases, with 8 bases left in between. This clone appeared a single time. Its antigen is still unknown. Sequences were obtained from naive CD4+ T cells sorted from blood. The subset here: CD45RA+ positively selected. The chain has TRBV7-8 and TRBJ2-3, with D uncertain. This clonotype originated in a man aged 25-45 years in good health. DNA of the CDR3: TGTGCCAGCAGCTTAGAGGCACTAACAGATACGCAGTATTTT. Translation: CASSLEALTDTQYF.